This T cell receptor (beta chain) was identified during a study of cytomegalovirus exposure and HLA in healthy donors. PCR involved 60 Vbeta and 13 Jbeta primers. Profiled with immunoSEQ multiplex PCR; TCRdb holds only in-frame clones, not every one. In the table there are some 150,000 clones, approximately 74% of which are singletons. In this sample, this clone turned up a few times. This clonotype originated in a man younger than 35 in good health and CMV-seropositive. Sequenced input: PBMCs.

The CDR3 loop reads CASSPPGQRAGELFF. DNA of the CDR3: TGTGCCAGCAGTCCACCCGGGCAGAGGGCCGGGGAGCTGTTTTTT. The chain recombines TRBV28 with TRBJ2-2; maybe TRBD2 (5 bases). Trimming took off 5 bases at V and 6 bases at J, with 16 bases between the two ends. Germline V gene data show CDR1 as MDHEN and CDR2 as SYDVKM. The CDR3 is made up of 15 amino acids.